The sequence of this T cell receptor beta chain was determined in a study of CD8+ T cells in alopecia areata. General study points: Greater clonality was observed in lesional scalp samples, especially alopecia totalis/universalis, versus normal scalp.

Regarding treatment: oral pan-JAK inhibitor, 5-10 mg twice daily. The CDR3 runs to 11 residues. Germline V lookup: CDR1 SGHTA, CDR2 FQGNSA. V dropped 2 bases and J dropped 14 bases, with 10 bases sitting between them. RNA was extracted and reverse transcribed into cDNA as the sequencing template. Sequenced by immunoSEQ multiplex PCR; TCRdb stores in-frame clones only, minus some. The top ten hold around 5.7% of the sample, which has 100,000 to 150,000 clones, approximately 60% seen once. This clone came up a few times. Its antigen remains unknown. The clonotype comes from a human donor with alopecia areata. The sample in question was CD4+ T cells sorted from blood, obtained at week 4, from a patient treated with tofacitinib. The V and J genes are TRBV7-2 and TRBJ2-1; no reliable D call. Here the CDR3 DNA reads TGTGCCAGCAGCTTAAAGGAGATTAAGTTCTTC. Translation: CASSLKEIKFF. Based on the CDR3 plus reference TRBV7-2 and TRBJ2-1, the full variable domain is GAGVSQSPSNKVTEKGKDVELRCDPISGHTALYWYRQSLGQGLEFLIYFQGNSAPDKSGLPSDRFSAERTGGSVSTLTIQRTQQEDSAVYLCASSLKEIKFFGPGTRLTVL.